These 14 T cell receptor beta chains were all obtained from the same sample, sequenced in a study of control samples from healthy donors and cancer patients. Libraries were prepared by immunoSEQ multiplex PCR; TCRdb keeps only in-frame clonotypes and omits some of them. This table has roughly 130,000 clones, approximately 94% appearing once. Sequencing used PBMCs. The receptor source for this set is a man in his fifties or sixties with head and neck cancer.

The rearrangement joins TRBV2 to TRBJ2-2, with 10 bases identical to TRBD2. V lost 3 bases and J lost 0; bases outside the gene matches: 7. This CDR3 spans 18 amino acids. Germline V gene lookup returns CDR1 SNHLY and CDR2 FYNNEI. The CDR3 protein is CASSDGLAGATNTGELFF. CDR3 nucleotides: TGTGCCAGCAGTGACGGCCTAGCGGGGGCAACGAACACCGGGGAGCTGTTTTTT.

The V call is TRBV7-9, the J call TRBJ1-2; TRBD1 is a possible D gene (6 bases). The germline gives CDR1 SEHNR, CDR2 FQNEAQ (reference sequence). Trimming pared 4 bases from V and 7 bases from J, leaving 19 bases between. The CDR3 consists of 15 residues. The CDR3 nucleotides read TGTGCCAGCAGCTCCGATCGGGCGAAGGGGGGTGGCTACACCTTC. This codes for CASSSDRAKGGGYTF.

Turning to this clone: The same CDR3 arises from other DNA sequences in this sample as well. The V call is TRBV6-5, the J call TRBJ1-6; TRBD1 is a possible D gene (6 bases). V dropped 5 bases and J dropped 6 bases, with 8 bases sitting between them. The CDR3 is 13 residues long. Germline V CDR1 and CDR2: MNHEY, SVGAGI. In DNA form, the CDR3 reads TGTGCCAGCAGTCGACAGGTTAATTCACCCCTCCACTTT. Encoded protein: CASSRQVNSPLHF.

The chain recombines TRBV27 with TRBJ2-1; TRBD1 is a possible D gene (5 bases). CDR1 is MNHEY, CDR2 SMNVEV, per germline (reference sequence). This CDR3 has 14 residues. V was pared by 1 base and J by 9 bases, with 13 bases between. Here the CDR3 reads CASSLFQGRVEQFF. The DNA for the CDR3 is TGTGCCAGCAGTTTATTTCAGGGAAGGGTTGAGCAGTTCTTC.

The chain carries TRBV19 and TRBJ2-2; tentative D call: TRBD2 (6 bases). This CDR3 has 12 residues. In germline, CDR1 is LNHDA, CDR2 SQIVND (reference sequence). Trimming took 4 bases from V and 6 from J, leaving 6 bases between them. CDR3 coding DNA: TGTGCCAGTAGTAGGGGGGCCGGGGAGCTGTTTTTT. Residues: CASSRGAGELFF.

The CDR3 loop is CSVWTVTDTQYF. For the CDR3, the DNA is TGCAGCGTATGGACAGTCACAGATACGCAGTATTTT. The chain links TRBV29-1 to TRBJ2-3, with D perhaps TRBD1 (6 bases). V shed 6 bases and J shed 2 bases, with 9 bases lying between them. The CDR3 runs 12 residues. Germline V gives CDR1 SQVTM, CDR2 ANQGSEA.

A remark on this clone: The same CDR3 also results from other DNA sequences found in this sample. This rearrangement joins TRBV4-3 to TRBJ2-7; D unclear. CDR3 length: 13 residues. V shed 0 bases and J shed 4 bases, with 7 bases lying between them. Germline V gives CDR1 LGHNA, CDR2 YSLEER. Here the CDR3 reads CASSQEAGYEQYF. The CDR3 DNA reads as TGCGCCAGCAGCCAAGAGGCCGGTTACGAGCAGTACTTC.

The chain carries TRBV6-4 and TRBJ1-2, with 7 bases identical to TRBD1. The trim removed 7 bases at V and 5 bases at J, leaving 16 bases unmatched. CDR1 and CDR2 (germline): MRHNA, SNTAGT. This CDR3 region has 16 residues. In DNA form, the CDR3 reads TGTGCCAGCAACACCGACAGGGCCGGCTTGAAGTATGGCTACACCTTC. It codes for CASNTDRAGLKYGYTF.

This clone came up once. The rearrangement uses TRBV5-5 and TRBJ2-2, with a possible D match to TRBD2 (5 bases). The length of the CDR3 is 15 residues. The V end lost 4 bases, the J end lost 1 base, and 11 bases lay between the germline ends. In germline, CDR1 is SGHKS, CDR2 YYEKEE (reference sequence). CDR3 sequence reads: CASSPLGGNTGELFF. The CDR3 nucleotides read TGTGCCAGCAGCCCACTAGGTGGGAACACCGGGGAGCTGTTTTTT.

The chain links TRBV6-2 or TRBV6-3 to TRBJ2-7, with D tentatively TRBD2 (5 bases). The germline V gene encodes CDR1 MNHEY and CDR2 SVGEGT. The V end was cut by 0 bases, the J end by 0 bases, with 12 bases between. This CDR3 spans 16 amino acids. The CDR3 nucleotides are TGTGCCAGCAGTTACTCGCTCGGGATCCGCTCCTACGAGCAGTACTTC. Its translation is CASSYSLGIRSYEQYF.

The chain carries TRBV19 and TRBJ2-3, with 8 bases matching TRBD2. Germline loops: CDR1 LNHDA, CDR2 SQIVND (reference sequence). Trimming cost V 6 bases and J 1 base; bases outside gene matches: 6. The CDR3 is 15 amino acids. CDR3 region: CASRRGLAGTDTQYF. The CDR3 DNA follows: TGTGCCAGTAGACGCGGACTAGCTGGCACAGATACGCAGTATTTT.

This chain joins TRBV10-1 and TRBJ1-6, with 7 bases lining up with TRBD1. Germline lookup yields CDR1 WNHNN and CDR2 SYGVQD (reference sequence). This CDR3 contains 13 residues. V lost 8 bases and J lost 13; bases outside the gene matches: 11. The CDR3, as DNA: TGCGCCAGCGACGACAGGGTATACGGTCCCCTCCACTTT. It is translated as CASDDRVYGPLHF.

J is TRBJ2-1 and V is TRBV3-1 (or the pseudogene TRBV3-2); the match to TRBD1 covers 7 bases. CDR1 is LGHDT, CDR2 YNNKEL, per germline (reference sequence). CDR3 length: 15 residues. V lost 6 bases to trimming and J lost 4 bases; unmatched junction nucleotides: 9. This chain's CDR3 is CASRLTGVWYNEQFF. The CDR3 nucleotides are TGTGCCAGCAGGCTTACAGGGGTCTGGTACAATGAGCAGTTCTTC.

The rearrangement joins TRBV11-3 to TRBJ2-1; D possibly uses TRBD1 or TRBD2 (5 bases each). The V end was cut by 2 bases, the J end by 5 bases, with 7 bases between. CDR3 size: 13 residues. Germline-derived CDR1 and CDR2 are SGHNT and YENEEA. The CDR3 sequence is CASSLRGHNEQFF. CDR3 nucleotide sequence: TGTGCCAGCAGCTTAAGGGGACACAATGAGCAGTTCTTC.